One T cell receptor (beta chain) is described in this entry. Its antigen is not yet known. Base qualities are not provided; no much larger clone lies one nucleotide away. This entry is derived from a study of blood T cell repertoires in COVID-19 (dated by TCRdb to about 2020). Some background on the complete study: The collaborator samples originated in the United States, Italy and Spain and spanned the acute and convalescent phases of COVID-19. Nearly every sample came with metadata listing a de-identified subject ID, COVID-19 status, age in years and sex. A freely available public database, intended as a resource for researchers studying the immune response to SARS-CoV-2, is where the repertoires were released. Deeply sampled blood TCRbeta repertoires from subjects exposed to, actively infected with, or recovered from COVID-19 were included in the dataset. The prospective study material was composed of cDNA or gDNA derived from T cells, B-cell-depleted T cells, or PBMCs. HLA class I and class II types, where available, came from metadata supplied by the sample provider rather than from assay-based typing. Samples came from the ongoing ImmuneRACE study (first 160 participants) plus 1,254 subjects from 6 global collaborators.

TCRbeta CDR3 regions were amplified from genomic DNA using the immunoSEQ Assay, a bias-controlled multiplex PCR. As for how the authors treated the data: Nucleated cell counts per sample were estimated from amplification of reference gene primers within the assay. To quantify the absolute abundance of each unique TCRbeta CDR3 rearrangement, sequence reads were collapsed and filtered. Productive Simpson clonality was computed per sample as the square root of Simpson's diversity index over productive rearrangements. TCRdb limited this immuneACCESS table to in-frame rearrangements with V and J called. A share of clones is missing; checked studies link under half to unresolved V genes, and the rest is unexplained. For V, J and clone size, that table is used; D and trimming come from the DNA. The sample table holds 90,000 to 130,000 clones, of which approximately 83% were seen once. The top ten clones comprise less than 5% of the sample.

V gives up 6 bases and J gives up 4 bases, and the segment between their germline ends measures 19 bases. The CDR3 runs 15 amino acids, cysteine and phenylalanine included. The read is trimmed to its CDR3 DNA, 45 bases read in frame from base 1. Sequences SQVTM (CDR1) and ANQGSEA (CDR2) are obtained from the germline V gene. On the study overall, not on this receptor specifically: How much clinical and demographic metadata was included differed by source and by participant, and the metadata was provided uncurated.

Whole blood was collected in K2EDTA tubes by collaborating institutions according to the institutions' own protocols. For TCRbeta analysis, collaborators shipped samples as frozen whole blood, isolated PBMCs, or DNA extracted from either of those sample types. Sequenced material: peripheral blood. This TCR was sampled from an older woman with acute or convalescent COVID-19. The chain employs TRBV29-1 and TRBJ1-3; TRBD1 is possibly the D segment (5 matching bases). This receptor carries the CDR3 CSVGGPGGGGNTIYF. Here is the DNA: TGCAGCGTCGGGGGACCGGGAGGCGGGGGAAACACCATATATTTT.